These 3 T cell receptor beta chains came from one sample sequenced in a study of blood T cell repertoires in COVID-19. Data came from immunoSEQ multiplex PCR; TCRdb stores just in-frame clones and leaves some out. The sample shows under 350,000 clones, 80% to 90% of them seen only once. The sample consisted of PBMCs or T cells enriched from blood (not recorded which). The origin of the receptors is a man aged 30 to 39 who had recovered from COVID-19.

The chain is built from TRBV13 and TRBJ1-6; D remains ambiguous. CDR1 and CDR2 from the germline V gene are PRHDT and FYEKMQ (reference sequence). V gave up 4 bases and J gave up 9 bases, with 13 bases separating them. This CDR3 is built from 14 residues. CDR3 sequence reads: CASSWAAAGSPLHF. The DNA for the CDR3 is TGTGCCAGCAGCTGGGCGGCGGCGGGTTCACCCCTCCACTTT.

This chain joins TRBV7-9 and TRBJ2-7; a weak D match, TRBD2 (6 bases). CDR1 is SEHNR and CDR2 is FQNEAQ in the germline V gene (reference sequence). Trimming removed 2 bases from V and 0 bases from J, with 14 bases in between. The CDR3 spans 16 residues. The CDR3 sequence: CASSLFGGGRSYEQYF. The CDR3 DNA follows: TGTGCCAGCAGCTTATTTGGGGGAGGTCGCTCCTACGAGCAGTACTTC.

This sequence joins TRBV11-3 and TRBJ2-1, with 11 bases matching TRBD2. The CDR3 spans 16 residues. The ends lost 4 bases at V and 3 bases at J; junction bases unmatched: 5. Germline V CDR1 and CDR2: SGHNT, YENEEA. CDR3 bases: TGTGCCAGCAGCTGGTATAGCGGGAGGGGCTACAATGAGCAGTTCTTC. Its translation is CASSWYSGRGYNEQFF. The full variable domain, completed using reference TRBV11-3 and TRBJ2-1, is EAGVVQSPRYKIIEKKQPVAFWCNPISGHNTLYWYLQNLGQGPELLIRYENEEAVDDSQLPKDRFSAERLKGVDSTLKIQPAELGDSAVYLCASSWYSGRGYNEQFFGPGTRLTVL.